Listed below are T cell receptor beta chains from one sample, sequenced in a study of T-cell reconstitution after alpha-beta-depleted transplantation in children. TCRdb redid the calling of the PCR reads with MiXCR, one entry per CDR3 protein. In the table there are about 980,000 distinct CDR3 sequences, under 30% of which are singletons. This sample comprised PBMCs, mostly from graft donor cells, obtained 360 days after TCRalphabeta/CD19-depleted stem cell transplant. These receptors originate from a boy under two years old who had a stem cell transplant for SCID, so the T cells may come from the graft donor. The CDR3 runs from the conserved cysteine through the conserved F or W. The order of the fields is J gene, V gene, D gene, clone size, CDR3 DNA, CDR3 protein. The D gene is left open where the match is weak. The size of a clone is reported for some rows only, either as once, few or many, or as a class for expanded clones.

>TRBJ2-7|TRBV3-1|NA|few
TGTGCCAGCGGGACGGGATCCTCCTACGAGCAGTACTTC
CASGTGSSYEQYF
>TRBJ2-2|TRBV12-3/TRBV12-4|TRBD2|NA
TGTGCCAGCCTCCGGGGGGGCTGGACCGGGGAGCTGTTTTTT
CASLRGGWTGELFF
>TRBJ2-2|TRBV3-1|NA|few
TGTGCCAGCAGCCAAGAATCCGGGGGCAGACTGGCCGGGGAGCTGTTTTTT
CASSQESGGRLAGELFF
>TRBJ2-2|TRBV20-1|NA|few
TGCAGTGCTCACAGGGATAACACCGGGGAGCTGTTTTTT
CSAHRDNTGELFF
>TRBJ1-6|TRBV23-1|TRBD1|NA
TGCGCCAGCACCCATAGGACAGGCTCATATTCACCCCTCCACTTT
CASTHRTGSYSPLHF
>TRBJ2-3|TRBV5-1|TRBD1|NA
TGCGCCAGTGCCCCCAGGGACAGTGTAGTAGATACGCAGTATTTT
CASAPRDSVVDTQYF
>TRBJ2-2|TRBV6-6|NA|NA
TGTGCCAGCACCCTAAGCACCGGGGAGCTGTTTTTT
CASTLSTGELFF
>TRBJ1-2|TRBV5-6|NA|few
TGTGCCAGCAGCCCCCCACGGGGATCCTATGGCTACACCTTC
CASSPPRGSYGYTF
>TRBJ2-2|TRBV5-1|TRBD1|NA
TGCGCCAGCAGCCCCTACGACAGGGCCCTGAACACCGGGGAGCTGTTTTTT
CASSPYDRALNTGELFF
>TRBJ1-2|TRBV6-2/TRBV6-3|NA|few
TGTGCCAGCAGTTACCCTAAAGACAAAATTAACTATGGCTACACCTTC
CASSYPKDKINYGYTF
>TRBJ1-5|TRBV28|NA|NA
TGTGCCAGCACCTATACAGGAAGTAGCAATCAGCCCCAGCATTTT
CASTYTGSSNQPQHF
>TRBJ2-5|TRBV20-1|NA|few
TGCAGTGCTAGTACGAGTTTCGACACCCAGTACTTC
CSASTSFDTQYF
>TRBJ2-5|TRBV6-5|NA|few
TGTGCCAGCAGTTACTCGAGAGGGACCCAGTACTTC
CASSYSRGTQYF
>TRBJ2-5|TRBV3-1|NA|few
TGTGCCAGCAGCCAAGATGGCCCAAAAGAGACCCAGTACTTC
CASSQDGPKETQYF
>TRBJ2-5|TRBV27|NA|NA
TGTGCCAGCAGTTTCAGGACCCCGGAGACCCAGTACTTC
CASSFRTPETQYF
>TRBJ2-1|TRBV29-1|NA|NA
TGCAGCGCCAGGGGGGGACAGGACCTCTACAATGAGCAGTTCTTC
CSARGGQDLYNEQFF
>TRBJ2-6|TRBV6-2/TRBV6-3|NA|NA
TGTGCCAGCAGTTACGGGTCGTCGACTGGGGCCAACGTCCTGACTTTC
CASSYGSSTGANVLTF
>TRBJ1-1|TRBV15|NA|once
TGTGCCACCAGCCTCCGATACGGGGCGGTCACTGAAGCTTTCTTT
CATSLRYGAVTEAFF
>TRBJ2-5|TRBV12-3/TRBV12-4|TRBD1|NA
TGTGCCAGCAGCCGGCGGGACAGGGGGACCCAGTACTTC
CASSRRDRGTQYF
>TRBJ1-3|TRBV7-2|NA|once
TGTGCCAGCAGCCCACAGGCCCGGATTTCTGGAAACACCATATATTTT
CASSPQARISGNTIYF
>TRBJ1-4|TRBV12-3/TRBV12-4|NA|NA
TGTGCCAGCCAGATGCGCGGGAATGAAAAACTGTTTTTT
CASQMRGNEKLFF
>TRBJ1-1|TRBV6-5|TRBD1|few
TGTGCCAGCAGTTACGAGGGGGCGCGCACTGAAGCTTTCTTT
CASSYEGARTEAFF
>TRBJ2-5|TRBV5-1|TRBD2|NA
TGCGCCAGCAGCCTAGAGCGGGGGAGTCAAGAGACCCAGTACTTC
CASSLERGSQETQYF
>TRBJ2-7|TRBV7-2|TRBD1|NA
TGTGCCAGCAGCGGACAGGGGGCAGTGGACTCCTACGAGCAGTACTTC
CASSGQGAVDSYEQYF
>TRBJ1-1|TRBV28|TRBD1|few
TGTGCCAGCAGTTTCGGAGGACAGGGTCTTGAAGCTTTCTTT
CASSFGGQGLEAFF
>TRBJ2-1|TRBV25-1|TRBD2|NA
TGTGCCAGCAGTCCCGGGGGGGTCTACAATGAGCAGTTCTTC
CASSPGGVYNEQFF
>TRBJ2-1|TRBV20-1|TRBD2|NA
TGCAGTGCTAGCGGGGGGGCCAATGAGCAGTTCTTC
CSASGGANEQFF
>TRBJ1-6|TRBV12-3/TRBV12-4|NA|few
TGTGCCAGCAGTTTCGGGGGGAGCTCCTATAATTCACCCCTCCACTTT
CASSFGGSSYNSPLHF
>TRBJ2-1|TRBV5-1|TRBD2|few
TGCGCCAGCAGCTTGGCCAACATAGCGGGGGCCCCCTTCCCAAACAATGAGCAGTTCTTC
CASSLANIAGAPFPNNEQFF
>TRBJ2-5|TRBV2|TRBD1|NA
TGTGCCAGCATCGAGGGCCAGGGGGTTGGGACCCAGTACTTC
CASIEGQGVGTQYF
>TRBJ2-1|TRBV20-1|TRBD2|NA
TGCAGTGCCTCTAGCGGGACTTCCTACAATGAGCAGTTCTTC
CSASSGTSYNEQFF
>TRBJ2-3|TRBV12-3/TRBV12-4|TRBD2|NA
TGTGCCAGCAGTGAGACTAGCGGCAGGACAGATACGCAGTATTTT
CASSETSGRTDTQYF
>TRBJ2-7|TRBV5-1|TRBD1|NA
TGCGCCAGCAGCCCACAGGGGCCACACTCCTACGAGCAGTACTTC
CASSPQGPHSYEQYF
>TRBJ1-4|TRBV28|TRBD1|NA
TGTGCCAGCAGGACAGGGCCTAATGAAAAACTGTTTTTT
CASRTGPNEKLFF
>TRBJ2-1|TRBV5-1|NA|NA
TGCGCCAGCAACCCCATTGGGGGGGCTGGGGATGAGCAGTTCTTC
CASNPIGGAGDEQFF
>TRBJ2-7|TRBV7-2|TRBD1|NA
TGTGCCAGCAGCTCCCGTAGGGACAGGGACCACTACGAGCAGTACTTC
CASSSRRDRDHYEQYF
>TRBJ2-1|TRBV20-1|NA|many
TGCAGTGCTCCCCTACTAGGGGCGGACAATGAGCAGTTCTTC
CSAPLLGADNEQFF
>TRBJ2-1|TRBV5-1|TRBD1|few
TGCGCCAGCAGTGGCGGGACAGGGTATCGCAATGAGCAGTTCTTC
CASSGGTGYRNEQFF
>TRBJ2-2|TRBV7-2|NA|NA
TGTGCCAGCAGCTTGCTCCCGATTAGCGGGGAGCTGTTTTTT
CASSLLPISGELFF
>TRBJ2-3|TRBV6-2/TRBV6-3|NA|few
TGTGCCAGCAGTTACTCGTCCGGGGGCGTAGATACGCAGTATTTT
CASSYSSGGVDTQYF
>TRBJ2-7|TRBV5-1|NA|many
TGTGCCAGCAGCTTTGGGGATTCCTACGAGCAGTACTTC
CASSFGDSYEQYF
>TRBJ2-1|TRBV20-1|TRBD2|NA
TGCAGTGCCCAGACTAGCGGGCCTTCTTACAATGAGCAGTTCTTC
CSAQTSGPSYNEQFF